These T cell receptor beta chains were read from a single sample in a study of shared clonotypes between healthy human individuals. Using immunoSEQ multiplex PCR, the repertoire was profiled, and TCRdb retains in-frame clones only, with some absent. The profile shows more than 400,000 clones, about 96% of them singletons. The sample taken for sequencing was naive CD4+ T cells sorted from blood. The receptors shown here come from a woman under 40 in good health. The CDR3 runs from the conserved cysteine through the conserved F or W. A D gene is named only where the DNA matches it firmly. Where a row states a size, it is once, few, many or the class of an expanded clone; other rows omit it.

CDR3nt: TGTGCCAGTACAGGGATCGTAAGCAATCAGCCCCAGCATTTT
CDR3aa: CASTGIVSNQPQHF
j_gene: TRBJ1-5
d_gene: -
abundance: -
v_gene: TRBV19

CDR3nt: TGTGCCAGTAGTATAACGGGGTCTACCTATGGCTACACCTTC
CDR3aa: CASSITGSTYGYTF
j_gene: TRBJ1-2
d_gene: -
abundance: -
v_gene: TRBV19

CDR3nt: TGTGCCAGCAGCGACTCGGGGGCAGACCACACTGAAGCTTTCTTT
CDR3aa: CASSDSGADHTEAFF
j_gene: TRBJ1-1
d_gene: -
abundance: once
v_gene: TRBV11-3

CDR3nt: TGTGCCATAAAGCGGGATCACGTTTACGGGGAGCTGTTTTTT
CDR3aa: CAIKRDHVYGELFF
j_gene: TRBJ2-2
d_gene: TRBD2
abundance: -
v_gene: TRBV6-1

CDR3nt: TGCGCCAGCAGCTTGGGCCCGGGACAGACCTACGAGCAGTACTTC
CDR3aa: CASSLGPGQTYEQYF
j_gene: TRBJ2-7
d_gene: TRBD1
abundance: -
v_gene: TRBV5-1

CDR3nt: TGTGCCAGCTCCCCCAGCAGCGACTCCTACGAGCAGTACTTC
CDR3aa: CASSPSSDSYEQYF
j_gene: TRBJ2-7
d_gene: -
abundance: -
v_gene: TRBV18

CDR3nt: TGTGCCATCAGTGGGCAGGGGTGGGAGGCTTTCTTT
CDR3aa: CAISGQGWEAFF
j_gene: TRBJ1-1
d_gene: -
abundance: -
v_gene: TRBV10-3

CDR3nt: TGTGCCAGCAGCTTAGGGGCTAGCGGGAGCGGCCCCCAAGAGACCCAGTACTTC
CDR3aa: CASSLGASGSGPQETQYF
j_gene: TRBJ2-5
d_gene: TRBD2
abundance: -
v_gene: TRBV11-2

CDR3nt: TGTGCCAGCAGCCCTCCGGGACAGGGACTTTTCGGTGCCAACGTCCTGACTTTC
CDR3aa: CASSPPGQGLFGANVLTF
j_gene: TRBJ2-6
d_gene: TRBD1
abundance: -
v_gene: TRBV5-4

CDR3nt: TGTGCCAGCAGCTTTTCAGGGACAGAATGGCAGCCCCAGCATTTT
CDR3aa: CASSFSGTEWQPQHF
j_gene: TRBJ1-5
d_gene: TRBD1
abundance: -
v_gene: TRBV7-2

CDR3nt: TGCGCCAGCAGCCGTCTAGGACGGGGGTATGGCAATGAGCAGTTCTTC
CDR3aa: CASSRLGRGYGNEQFF
j_gene: TRBJ2-1
d_gene: -
abundance: -
v_gene: TRBV4-1

CDR3nt: TGCAGTGCTGTACTAGCAGAGACCCAGTACTTC
CDR3aa: CSAVLAETQYF
j_gene: TRBJ2-5
d_gene: -
abundance: -
v_gene: TRBV20-1

CDR3nt: TGTGCCAGCAGTTTAGCGCCAGGGGCCAAAAACATTCAGTACTTC
CDR3aa: CASSLAPGAKNIQYF
j_gene: TRBJ2-4
d_gene: -
abundance: -
v_gene: TRBV27

CDR3nt: TGTGCCAGCAGGTCCGGTGGACGCACAGATACGCAGTATTTT
CDR3aa: CASRSGGRTDTQYF
j_gene: TRBJ2-3
d_gene: -
abundance: -
v_gene: TRBV6-5

CDR3nt: TGCGCCAGCAGCTTGAGCCGCGACACTGAAGCTTTCTTT
CDR3aa: CASSLSRDTEAFF
j_gene: TRBJ1-1
d_gene: -
abundance: -
v_gene: TRBV5-1

CDR3nt: TGTGCCATCAGTACCCCCCGGGCACGTACGGCCTACAATGAGCAGTTCTTC
CDR3aa: CAISTPRARTAYNEQFF
j_gene: TRBJ2-1
d_gene: -
abundance: once
v_gene: TRBV10-3

CDR3nt: TGTGCCAGCAGTTTTGGCGGGCGCAGAATGATTCGGGAGCTGTTTTTT
CDR3aa: CASSFGGRRMIRELFF
j_gene: TRBJ2-2
d_gene: -
abundance: -
v_gene: TRBV28

CDR3nt: TGTGCCAGCAGTTTAGGGAGTGACACCGGGGAGCTGTTTTTT
CDR3aa: CASSLGSDTGELFF
j_gene: TRBJ2-2
d_gene: -
abundance: -
v_gene: TRBV6-5

CDR3nt: TGTGCCAGCAGTGTCGGGAGGGCTAACACCGGGGAGCTGTTTTTT
CDR3aa: CASSVGRANTGELFF
j_gene: TRBJ2-2
d_gene: TRBD2
abundance: -
v_gene: TRBV6-4

CDR3nt: TGTGCCAGCACCCCCCCCGGAAGGGGGCGTATTGAAGCTTTCTTT
CDR3aa: CASTPPGRGRIEAFF
j_gene: TRBJ1-1
d_gene: TRBD1
abundance: -
v_gene: TRBV7-9

CDR3nt: TGTGCCAGCAGCAGTCGGACAAGCGAAAAACTGTTTTTT
CDR3aa: CASSSRTSEKLFF
j_gene: TRBJ1-4
d_gene: -
abundance: -
v_gene: TRBV5-5

CDR3nt: TGTGCCATCAGTGAGACAGGGAGTAGCTACGAGCAGTACTTC
CDR3aa: CAISETGSSYEQYF
j_gene: TRBJ2-7
d_gene: -
abundance: -
v_gene: TRBV10-3

CDR3nt: TGTGCCAGCAGCCCCCAACCAGGGAGGTACGAGCAGTACTTC
CDR3aa: CASSPQPGRYEQYF
j_gene: TRBJ2-7
d_gene: -
abundance: -
v_gene: TRBV11-2

CDR3nt: TGTGCCAGCAGCCAAGGACTAGCGGGGCGCTCCTACGAGCAGTACTTC
CDR3aa: CASSQGLAGRSYEQYF
j_gene: TRBJ2-7
d_gene: TRBD2
abundance: -
v_gene: TRBV4-2

CDR3nt: TGCGCCAGCAGCTTGACCGGACGATGGGGGAACACAGATACGCAGTATTTT
CDR3aa: CASSLTGRWGNTDTQYF
j_gene: TRBJ2-3
d_gene: -
abundance: -
v_gene: TRBV5-1

CDR3nt: TGTGCCAGCAGTGTACCCCCGGGACTAGCGGGATACGGGGAGACCCAGTACTTC
CDR3aa: CASSVPPGLAGYGETQYF
j_gene: TRBJ2-5
d_gene: TRBD2
abundance: -
v_gene: TRBV6-1

CDR3nt: TGCGCCAGCAGCATCTCAACAGGGTGGGACAATGAGCAGTTCTTC
CDR3aa: CASSISTGWDNEQFF
j_gene: TRBJ2-1
d_gene: -
abundance: -
v_gene: TRBV5-1

CDR3nt: TGTGCCAGCAGTTACTCGAAAGAGGACTATGGCTACACCTTC
CDR3aa: CASSYSKEDYGYTF
j_gene: TRBJ1-2
d_gene: -
abundance: -
v_gene: TRBV6-5

CDR3nt: TGTGCCAGCAGTTACCGGACAGGGAAGAACACTGAAGCTTTCTTT
CDR3aa: CASSYRTGKNTEAFF
j_gene: TRBJ1-1
d_gene: TRBD1
abundance: -
v_gene: TRBV27

CDR3nt: TGTGCCAGCAGGGTACGGGGACAGAACTATGGCTACACCTTC
CDR3aa: CASRVRGQNYGYTF
j_gene: TRBJ1-2
d_gene: TRBD1
abundance: -
v_gene: TRBV28

CDR3nt: TGCGCCAGCAGCTTAACAGCGGGAGTATCCGACGAGCAGTACTTC
CDR3aa: CASSLTAGVSDEQYF
j_gene: TRBJ2-7
d_gene: TRBD2
abundance: -
v_gene: TRBV5-1

CDR3nt: TGTGCCAGCAGCCATCGAGTACGGGCCAGAGCCTACGAGCAGTACTTC
CDR3aa: CASSHRVRARAYEQYF
j_gene: TRBJ2-7
d_gene: -
abundance: -
v_gene: TRBV4-2

CDR3nt: TGTGCCAGCAGCTCTAGCGGGAGCGGTGTGCGTTCCTACGAGCAGTACTTC
CDR3aa: CASSSSGSGVRSYEQYF
j_gene: TRBJ2-7
d_gene: TRBD2
abundance: -
v_gene: TRBV7-9

CDR3nt: TGTGCCAGCAGCTTGTTGCATCGGGAGAACAATGAGCAGTTCTTC
CDR3aa: CASSLLHRENNEQFF
j_gene: TRBJ2-1
d_gene: -
abundance: -
v_gene: TRBV5-5

CDR3nt: TGTGCCAGCAGCGCTCGTTCGCGTCGACTAGCGGGCACCGGGGAGCTGTTTTTT
CDR3aa: CASSARSRRLAGTGELFF
j_gene: TRBJ2-2
d_gene: TRBD2
abundance: -
v_gene: TRBV11-2

CDR3nt: TGTGCCAGCAGCCAAGATCCTGGGACTAGCGGGGCTATAACTAGCACAGATACGCAGTATTTT
CDR3aa: CASSQDPGTSGAITSTDTQYF
j_gene: TRBJ2-3
d_gene: TRBD2
abundance: -
v_gene: TRBV4-2

CDR3nt: TGTGCCAGCAGTCTACTAGCGGGAGGGGAGGAGACCCAGTACTTC
CDR3aa: CASSLLAGGEETQYF
j_gene: TRBJ2-5
d_gene: TRBD2
abundance: -
v_gene: TRBV27

CDR3nt: TGTGCCAGTAGTGTGGGACAGGGTGGGGTCAATGAGCAGTTCTTC
CDR3aa: CASSVGQGGVNEQFF
j_gene: TRBJ2-1
d_gene: TRBD1
abundance: -
v_gene: TRBV19

CDR3nt: TGTGCCAGCTCACCGGAACAGGGGCTTGGCTATGGCTACACCTTC
CDR3aa: CASSPEQGLGYGYTF
j_gene: TRBJ1-2
d_gene: TRBD1
abundance: -
v_gene: TRBV18